What follows are 20 T cell receptor beta chains derived from one specimen sequenced in a study of shared clonotypes between healthy human individuals. The assay was immunoSEQ multiplex PCR, and TCRdb's table has in-frame clones only and misses some. The data show some 1 million clones, about 80% seen once. Sequencing was performed on memory CD4+ T cells sorted from blood. Subset reported: CD45RA-negative fraction. The receptors originated from a young man in good health.

This chain joins TRBV2 and TRBJ1-2; weak D call: TRBD1 (6 bases). With 6 bases removed from V and 4 bases from J, the gap between germline ends came to 21 bases. Germline assignment: CDR1 SNHLY and CDR2 FYNNEI. The CDR3 loop spans 16 amino acids. In nucleotides, the CDR3 is TGTGCCAGCAGCCCCCCCCCGACAGGTTCGGGCTATGGCTACACCTTC. Its protein is CASSPPPTGSGYGYTF.

V usage is TRBV2 and J usage is TRBJ1-6, with TRBD1 as a possible D gene (6 bases). The CDR3 runs 14 residues. Per germline, CDR1 SNHLY and CDR2 FYNNEI. Trimming removed 3 bases from V and 9 bases from J, with 12 bases in between. The CDR3 sequence is CASSEVPGASPLHF. The CDR3 coding sequence is TGTGCCAGCAGTGAGGTTCCAGGGGCTTCACCCCTCCACTTT. Drawing the rest from reference TRBV2 and TRBJ1-6, the complete variable domain is EPEVTQTPSHQVTQMGQEVILRCVPISNHLYFYWYRQILGQKVEFLVSFYNNEISEKSEIFDDQFSVERPDGSNFTLKIRSTKLEDSAMYFCASSEVPGASPLHFGNGTRLTVT.

A single count supports this clone. The V and J genes are TRBV18 and TRBJ1-1, with a possible D match to TRBD1 (6 bases). V was shortened by 6 bases and J by 3 bases, with 17 bases between the two germline ends. The CDR3 is 15 amino acids. Looked up from germline, CDR1 is KGHSH and CDR2 is LQKENI. The CDR3 loop reads CASSPWQGRHTEAFF. CDR3 DNA: TGTGCCAGCTCTCCCTGGCAGGGGCGGCACACTGAAGCTTTCTTT.

The chain couples TRBV19 to TRBJ1-1; the match to TRBD1 covers 7 bases. V shed 3 bases, J shed 1 base, and the junction held 2 bases outside the gene matches. The CDR3 runs to 14 residues. The germline gives CDR1 LNHDA, CDR2 SQIVND (reference sequence). The CDR3 DNA is TGTGCCAGTAGTATGGGACAGCGGAACACTGAAGCTTTCTTT. Its protein product is CASSMGQRNTEAFF.

V is TRBV18 and J is TRBJ1-5, with a tentative D call TRBD1 (5 bases). Deletions cut 6 bases from V and 7 bases from J, with 19 bases between. CDR3 length: 15 residues. Germline values: CDR1 KGHSH, CDR2 LQKENI. In nucleotides, the CDR3 is TGTGCCAGCTCCTCTTTAGAGGGCGCAGGGCAGCCCCAGCATTTT. Protein sequence: CASSSLEGAGQPQHF.

This clone was counted between two and nine times. The chain carries TRBV27 and TRBJ1-2, with TRBD1 identical over 9 bases. Germline V gene lookup returns CDR1 MNHEY and CDR2 SMNVEV (reference sequence). This CDR3 spans 16 amino acids. With 3 bases clipped from V and 2 bases from J, the junction kept 7 bases outside the gene matches. The CDR3, as DNA: TGTGCCAGCAGTTTGGGCCGGACAGGGGACAACTATGGCTACACCTTC. The encoded protein is CASSLGRTGDNYGYTF.

This clone was counted many times. This sequence joins TRBV5-6 and TRBJ2-3, with D possibly called TRBD1 or TRBD2 (7 bases each). V was cut by 3 bases and J by 4 bases, with 12 bases left in between. Germline CDR1 reads SGHDT; CDR2 reads YYEEEE. The length of the CDR3 is 14 residues. CDR3 region: CASSSRGGSDTQYF. The DNA of the CDR3 is TGTGCCAGCAGCTCCAGGGGGGGTTCAGATACGCAGTATTTT.

This clone has at least ten counts. The chain recombines TRBV27 with TRBJ1-1; D not certain. The CDR3 spans 13 residues. Deletions cut 2 bases from V and 0 bases from J, with 4 bases between. Germline CDR1 reads MNHEY; CDR2 reads SMNVEV (reference sequence). CDR3 residues: CASSLNLNTEAFF. CDR3 nucleotides: TGTGCCAGCAGTTTAAACCTGAACACTGAAGCTTTCTTT.

Here the CDR3 reads CASSLAGPYNEQFF. The CDR3, as DNA: TGTGCCAGCAGCTTGGCGGGGCCCTACAATGAGCAGTTCTTC. The chain carries TRBV7-2 and TRBJ2-1; a weak D match, TRBD2 (6 bases). This CDR3 has 14 amino acids. Germline CDR1 and CDR2: SGHTA and FQGNSA. Trimming removed 3 bases from V and 2 bases from J, with 8 bases in between.

This clone was detected a few times. This chain connects TRBV6-1 to TRBJ1-5; the D gene is possibly TRBD1 (5 bases). Germline CDR1 and CDR2: MNHNS and SASEGT. This CDR3 region has 13 residues. The V gene lost 6 bases and the J gene lost 5 bases, with 11 bases spanning the gap. The DNA of the CDR3 is TGTGCCAGCAGGGGCGAGGGGTATCAGCCCCAGCATTTT. This sequence encodes CASRGEGYQPQHF.

The chain uses TRBV5-6 and TRBJ1-6; no definite D call. The CDR3 runs 15 residues. Germline assignment: CDR1 SGHDT and CDR2 YYEEEE. Trimming took off 4 bases at V and 10 bases at J, with 18 bases between the two ends. CDR3 sequence reads: CASSASFRAGSPLHF. In DNA, the CDR3 is TGTGCCAGCAGCGCCTCTTTTAGGGCCGGATCACCCCTCCACTTT.

This clone was detected only once. This chain joins TRBV19 and TRBJ2-5; 8 nucleotides align to TRBD1. The CDR3 totals 15 residues. With V trimmed by 6 bases and J by 4 bases, 10 bases remained unmatched. Germline CDR1 is LNHDA and CDR2 is SQIVND (reference sequence). The CDR3 is CASRRDRSPGETQYF. The CDR3 DNA is TGTGCCAGTAGAAGGGACAGGTCCCCCGGAGAGACCCAGTACTTC.

The V and J genes are TRBV7-2 and TRBJ1-6, with 7 bases identical to TRBD1. The CDR3 runs 15 residues. Germline CDR1 and CDR2: SGHTA and FQGNSA. V lost 4 bases to trimming and J lost 5 bases; unmatched junction nucleotides: 5. Here the CDR3 DNA reads TGTGCCAGCAGCTCGGGACAGCTCAATAATTCACCCCTCCACTTT. As protein: CASSSGQLNNSPLHF.

The chain couples TRBV30 to TRBJ1-5; D possibly corresponds to TRBD1 (5 bases). This CDR3 contains 15 residues. Germline V CDR1 and CDR2: GTSNPN, SVGIG (reference sequence). V shed 1 base and J shed 2 bases, with 12 bases lying between them. The CDR3 DNA sequence: TGTGCCTGGAGTGAAACTGGGACGGGCAATCAGCCCCAGCATTTT. This gives the protein CAWSETGTGNQPQHF.

The chain uses TRBV27 and TRBJ1-3; D remains unclear. Germline assignment: CDR1 MNHEY and CDR2 SMNVEV (reference sequence). V was clipped by 3 bases and J by 0 bases, with 12 bases between them. CDR3 length: 16 residues. CDR3 nucleotide sequence: TGTGCCAGCAGTTTGAGGAGTCCTTACTCTGGAAACACCATATATTTT. Amino acids: CASSLRSPYSGNTIYF.

The gene calls are TRBV9 and TRBJ1-3; weak D call: TRBD1 (5 bases). This CDR3 comprises 17 residues. V was cut by 0 bases and J by 0 bases, with 13 bases left in between. Germline V gene lookup returns CDR1 SGDLS and CDR2 YYNGEE. The chain's CDR3 is CASSVGDSGHSGNTIYF. The DNA of the CDR3 is TGTGCCAGCAGCGTAGGAGACAGCGGCCACTCTGGAAACACCATATATTTT.

About this clone itself: The sample carries other DNA sequences with the same CDR3. CDR3 coding DNA: TGCGCCAGCAGCTCGTCCGGGGGCCCCTACAATGAGCAGTTCTTC. Its translation: CASSSSGGPYNEQFF. The genes are TRBV5-1 and TRBJ2-1; D could derive from TRBD1 or TRBD2 (6 bases each). V gave up 3 bases and J gave up 2 bases, with 12 bases separating them. CDR3 length equals 15 residues. Germline CDR1 reads SGHRS; CDR2 reads YFSETQ.

This clone was seen only a few times. Other DNA sequences from this sample encode an identical CDR3 as well. The chain combines TRBV11-2 with TRBJ2-5, with D perhaps matching TRBD2 (5 bases). V lost 3 bases and J lost 5, with 10 bases in between. Germline CDR1 reads SGHAT; CDR2 reads FQNNGV. The CDR3 covers 13 residues. CDR3 nucleotide sequence: TGTGCCAGCAGCTTGGGCGGCGGGGAGACCCAGTACTTC. The encoded protein is CASSLGGGETQYF. The full variable domain, with the rest looked up from reference TRBV11-2 and TRBJ2-5, is EAGVAQSPRYKIIEKRQSVAFWCNPISGHATLYWYQQILGQGPKLLIQFQNNGVVDDSQLPKDRFSAERLKGVDSTLKIQPAKLEDSAVYLCASSLGGGETQYFGPGTRLLVL.

The chain links TRBV7-9 to TRBJ1-1; D is possibly TRBD1 (6 bases). Deletions cut 2 bases from V and 4 bases from J, with 14 bases between. This CDR3 comprises 15 residues. Germline values: CDR1 SEHNR, CDR2 FQNEAQ (reference sequence). This chain's CDR3 is CASSLYGGIGTEAFF. In nucleotides, the CDR3 is TGTGCCAGCAGCTTATACGGGGGCATAGGCACTGAAGCTTTCTTT.

J is TRBJ2-2 and V is TRBV7-2, with D unclear. The CDR3 has 15 residues. CDR1 and CDR2 from the germline V gene are SGHTA and FQGNSA. V gave up 8 bases and J gave up 0 bases, with 13 bases separating them. This CDR3 is CASGWAGPNTGELFF. DNA for the CDR3: TGTGCCAGCGGCTGGGCCGGACCGAACACCGGGGAGCTGTTTTTT. Drawing the rest from reference TRBV7-2 and TRBJ2-2, the complete variable domain is GAGVSQSPSNKVTEKGKDVELRCDPISGHTALYWYRQSLGQGLEFLIYFQGNSAPDKSGLPSDRFSAERTGGSVSTLTIQRTQQEDSAVYLCASGWAGPNTGELFFGEGSRLTVL.